This record concerns one TCR beta chain sequence. It has no known antigen specificity. Nothing much larger sits one base from this clone, and base qualities are not available. Preparation of the library involved the immunoSEQ multiplex PCR assay. For the multiplex PCR, a mixture combining 60 forward primers for TCR Vbeta segments and 13 reverse primers for TCR Jbeta segments was used. The CDR3 region of rearranged TCR beta genes was amplified from genomic DNA with a multiplex PCR assay. The Illumina HiSeq System was used to sequence the amplified TCR beta libraries as 87-base-pair reads. On the authors' methods: In a later analysis, tens of millions of unique TCR beta chains were counted across the approximately 620 repertoires, and roughly 11 million of these chains were shared by at least two donors. A nearest-neighbor algorithm error-corrected the raw reads and collapsed the reads into unique sequences, merging closely related sequences to remove PCR and sequencing errors. To assign V, D and J gene segments, CDR3 sequences were aligned to IMGT reference sequences. Each retained sequence needed at least a six-nucleotide match to both a V gene segment and a J gene segment. A rearrangement was called productive if the CDR3 had no stop codons and remained in frame with V and J, and every other rearrangement was called non-productive. CDR3 was defined by IMGT convention, running from the second conserved V-encoded cysteine to the conserved J-encoded phenylalanine. The earlier analysis of 500 to 600 of the donors excluded sequences that lacked an unambiguous match to a single V gene segment. In an earlier analysis of a few hundred of the donors, a V segment was called functional when productive rearrangements were above 56.7%, and segregating when the standard deviation between donors exceeded 5%. To diagnose cytomegalovirus status from the catalog of TCR beta chain sequences, a statistical classification framework was built. V and J gene assignment, in a later analysis, came from comparing TCR nucleotide sequences with IMGT/GENE-DB human TR gene sequences. Using the TCRdist pipeline, a later analysis assigned CDR3 sequences along with most-parsimonious VDJ recombination scenarios. In a later analysis, every TCR beta chain was defined by the combination of its CDR3 amino acid sequence and its V-gene family, and reads without a unique V-gene family were dropped. To address suspected cross-contamination and a sequencing artifact, a later analysis removed around 600 highly shared, low-generation-probability nucleotide sequences. In a later analysis, a clonal expansion index was calculated for each public chain from normalized within-repertoire ranks of inferred template counts. In a later analysis, generation probabilities were computed with a VDJ recombination model fitted to out-of-frame rearrangements, and the resulting probabilities were checked against IGoR. In a later analysis, hypergeometric tests were used to score TCR-TCR, TCR-HLA and TCR-CMV co-occurrence, with a repertoire-size bias correction applied to TCR pairs. To estimate false discovery rates, a later analysis permuted the HLA or CMV assignments 20 times. A later analysis grouped co-occurring TCRs with DBSCAN, adding TCRdist sequence similarity when clustering within HLA-allele-positive subsets. Repertoires with fewer than 30,000 or more than 120,000 public chains, plus five repertoires with anomalous nucleotide sharing, were excluded from co-occurrence clustering. The table was pulled from immuneACCESS by TCRdb, which kept in-frame rearrangements only. Such tables lose some clones; where checked, under half of the loss comes from unresolved V genes, and the rest has no known cause. The DNA was the basis for D and trimming; V, J and clone size are from that table. Counted in this sample were some 130,000 clones; 55% to 75% of them appeared once. 2.9% of the sample is in the top ten clones.

V sheds 3 bases and J sheds 7 bases, leaving 16 bases between their ends. The germline V gene specifies SGHTA as CDR1 and FQGTGA as CDR2. The CDR3 holds 15 amino acids from the cysteine to the phenylalanine. The kept DNA is CDR3 alone, 45 bases in frame from the first base. This specimen belongs to a study of cytomegalovirus exposure and HLA in healthy donors (dated by TCRdb to 2017 to 2019). For the study in its entirety: An earlier analysis of 587 of the donors reported around 280 Gb of sequence data and 117 million unique TCR beta sequences obtained from about 170 million T cells. An early release that covered approximately 600 HLA-typed donors contained around 330 gigabases of sequencing data and 75 million to 100 million unique TCR sequences. Of the 350 to 400 genotyped donors, approximately 83% fell in the genetic ancestry cluster associated with self-reported Caucasian donors. The aim of the study was to test whether cataloging public T cell receptors could identify signatures of past pathogen exposure. The study used immunosequencing to profile the T cell repertoires of several hundred subjects and linked those repertoires to cytomegalovirus serostatus. Along with the roughly 700-subject first cohort, a separate validation cohort of over 90 different subjects was used. To predict cytomegalovirus infection status, the study brought together high-throughput TCR immunosequencing, statistical association of individual TCRs with disease status, and machine learning. To study patterns of TCR occurrence, a later analysis re-analyzed previously published TCR beta repertoires from 666 donors and added high-resolution HLA genotyping. Rather than using new phenotypic data, the later analysis identified candidate immune exposures from TCR beta sequences and from how often those sequences occurred across donors. In an earlier analysis of 550 to 700 of the donors, high-throughput TCR beta sequencing was used to judge whether each TCR beta V gene segment behaved as functional or pseudogenic. Alongside the repertoire data, information on donor age, sex, ethnicity and CMV serostatus was compiled. In a later genetic analysis, genome-wide SNP genotypes for about 65% of the roughly 700 donors were used, and that subset was treated as a discovery cohort. Every discovery cohort repertoire had been produced on one sequencing platform. HLA typing included class I and class II loci at four-digit resolution. Typing coverage varied by locus: roughly 629-640 donors for A, B, C, DRB1 and DQB1; about 520 for DQA1; about 570 for DPA1; approximately 490 for DPB1. Five DR-DQ haplotypes were treated as single units for association and clustering because of strong linkage in the cohort. Across approximately 420 genotyped donors of the cohort, an average of roughly 230,000 unique TCR beta nucleotide sequences per donor were sequenced, and roughly a sixth of those sequences were non-productive. Findings and caveats that apply to the study as a whole: The study gave a list of about 150 TCR beta chains associated with cytomegalovirus. In vitro tests confirmed that a few of the cytomegalovirus-associated TCR beta chains recognize cytomegalovirus antigens. Only TCR beta chains were sequenced in this cohort, and the absence of alpha or paired-chain data limited detectable features. Broadly in line with IMGT annotations, most TCR beta V segments showed up in productive rearrangements about 87% or about 30% of the time in an earlier analysis of some 590 of the donors. A cluster of highly shared sequence variants was judged likely to represent a technical artifact of the sequencing pipeline. According to a later analysis, most CMV-associated TCR beta chains appeared to be HLA-restricted, and the HLA associations seemed to be driven largely by CMV exposure. According to a later genetic analysis, donors in an Asian-associated ancestry cluster had fewer N-insertions in productive TCRs than the roughly 700-donor mean. Sequencing depth was assumed to be roughly uniform across donors in the presence/absence analyses, though that assumption may not hold. Most TCR sequences were observed very rarely across donors, whereas some public TCRs were present in many individuals. A later genetic analysis associated a missense DCLRE1C variant with V-gene and J-gene trimming of TCR beta chains, and an independent cohort replicated the association. The authors suggested that the approach could potentially be generalized to other disease states and immunological phenotypes. Correlated functional status among segregating V segments might reflect linkage disequilibrium, but an unknown experimental factor could not be ruled out. In a later analysis, several top co-occurrence clusters were reported to appear linked to parvovirus B19, influenza, CMV and Epstein-Barr virus. In a later analysis, HLA-associated TCR beta chains showed more clonal expansion and lower generation probabilities than non-associated chains that were equally common. CMV serostatus was the only immune exposure information available for the cohort. Cytomegalovirus status was reported to be diagnosed by the classifier with high specificity and sensitivity in both the original and validation cohorts. Because some donors lacked HLA typing at each locus, the association tests relied only on the typed subset. In a later analysis, more than 15,000 TCR beta sequences were associated with specific HLA alleles at a false discovery rate of 0.05. In a later analysis, TCR association rates were found to vary across HLA loci, with the most associated TCRs seen for DRB1 alleles and the fewest for HLA-C alleles. The 87-base-pair reads could not distinguish some IMGT-functional V segments, including TRBV6-2 and TRBV6-3, so those segments were excluded. When HLA alleles, especially DR and DQ, strongly co-occurred, attributing TCR associations to individual alleles was difficult. A further reported finding was that TCR beta sequences accurately predicted the HLA-A and HLA-B alleles for most subjects in the first cohort. Because counts were too low, seventeen rarely observed V segments, including chromosome 9 orphons, were left out of the earlier analysis of about 620 of the donors.

The cohort comprised more than 550 healthy bone marrow donors. At the time of sampling, every cohort member was nominally healthy, though immune exposures that went unrecorded were likely present. Of the approximately 620 cohort members, 250 to 300 had a positive CMV serostatus and about 360 had a negative one, while no CMV serostatus was recorded for the donor. Every donor gave a peripheral blood sample, and the peripheral blood mononuclear cells from that sample were used for TCR beta sequencing. The Qiagen DNeasy Blood Extraction Kit was used to extract genomic DNA from the blood cell samples. The chain is made from TRBV7-3 and TRBJ1-3; D gene: possibly TRBD1, on 6 matching bases. This clonotype was obtained from a human donor in good health. Source material: PBMCs. The DNA reads TGTGCCAGCAGCTTCCTTAGGGGGTTGCGGAACACCATATATTTT. Translated, it reads CASSFLRGLRNTIYF.